This T cell receptor beta chain was observed in a study of cytomegalovirus exposure and HLA in healthy donors (TCRdb year 2017). About the investigation overall: An earlier analysis of some 600 of the donors reported approximately 300 Gb of sequence data and 90 million to 120 million unique TCR beta sequences obtained from about 170 million T cells. An early release covering 550 to 700 HLA-typed donors comprised 250 to 350 gigabases of sequencing data and 85 million to 100 million unique TCR sequences. Of the roughly 400 genotyped donors, approximately 83% fell in the genetic ancestry cluster associated with self-reported Caucasian donors. The study aimed to test whether signatures of past pathogen exposure could be identified by cataloging public T cell receptors. The T cell repertoires of several hundred subjects were profiled by immunosequencing and related to cytomegalovirus serostatus. Besides the first cohort of some 670 subjects, a separate validation cohort made up of 90 to 150 different subjects was used. To predict cytomegalovirus infection status, the study brought together high-throughput TCR immunosequencing, statistical association of individual TCRs with disease status, and machine learning. To study patterns of TCR occurrence, a later analysis re-analyzed previously published TCR beta repertoires from 666 donors and added high-resolution HLA genotyping. Rather than using new phenotypic data, the later analysis identified candidate immune exposures from TCR beta sequences and from how often those sequences occurred across donors. In an earlier analysis of several hundred of the donors, high-throughput TCR beta sequencing was used to judge whether each TCR beta V gene segment behaved as functional or pseudogenic. Donor age, sex, ethnicity and CMV serostatus were collected together with the repertoire data. Genome-wide SNP genotypes for about three fifths of the 666 donors were used in a later genetic analysis, which treated that subset as a discovery cohort. Every repertoire in the discovery cohort had been generated on one and the same sequencing platform. HLA typing covered class I and class II loci at four-digit resolution. The number of donors typed differed by locus, with roughly 620-630 for A, B, C, DRB1 and DQB1, 522 for DQA1, approximately 580 for DPA1, and some 440 for DPB1. Roughly five DR-DQ haplotypes were handled as single units for association and clustering, since linkage in the cohort was strong. On average, 235,054 unique TCR beta nucleotide sequences were sequenced per donor among 398 genotyped donors of the cohort, with roughly 18% of those sequences being non-productive. Results and caveats for the whole study, not just this receptor: The sequencing pipeline was judged likely to have produced a cluster of highly shared sequence variants as a technical artifact. In a later genetic analysis, fewer N-insertions in productive TCRs were reported among donors in an Asian-associated ancestry cluster than the approximately 670-donor mean. Some 15 rarely observed V segments, including chromosome 9 orphons, were excluded from the earlier analysis of almost 600 of the donors because counts were too low. In a later genetic analysis, a missense DCLRE1C variant was associated with V-gene and J-gene trimming of TCR beta chains, and the association was replicated in an independent cohort. Because HLA typing was unavailable for some donors at each locus, only the typed subset was used in association tests. An earlier analysis of around 540 of the donors showed that most TCR beta V segments appeared in productive rearrangements either about 87% or about 30% of the time, which broadly matched IMGT annotations. Most TCR sequences were seen in very few donors, while some public TCRs were found in many individuals. The cohort was sequenced for TCR beta chains only, and without alpha or paired-chain data the features that could be detected were limited. The presence/absence analyses assumed that sequencing depth was roughly uniform across donors, and that assumption may not be true. The authors suggested that the approach could potentially be extended to other disease states and immunological phenotypes. Correlated functional status among segregating V segments might be attributable to linkage disequilibrium, but an unknown experimental factor could not be ruled out. According to a later analysis, parvovirus B19, influenza, CMV and Epstein-Barr virus appeared linked to several top co-occurrence clusters. The study gave a list of 150 to 200 TCR beta chains associated with cytomegalovirus. Specific HLA alleles were associated with 15,000 to 20,000 TCR beta sequences at a false discovery rate of 0.05 in a later analysis. In vitro tests confirmed that a few of the cytomegalovirus-associated TCR beta chains recognize cytomegalovirus antigens. A further reported finding was that TCR beta sequences accurately predicted the HLA-A and HLA-B alleles for most subjects in the first cohort. The 87-base-pair reads could not distinguish some IMGT-functional V segments, including TRBV6-2 and TRBV6-3, so those segments were excluded. CMV serostatus was the only immune exposure information available for the cohort. According to a later analysis, most CMV-associated TCR beta chains appeared to be HLA-restricted, and the HLA associations seemed to be driven largely by CMV exposure. According to a later analysis, TCR association rates differed among HLA loci, with DRB1 alleles showing the most associated TCRs and HLA-C alleles showing the fewest. In a later analysis, HLA-associated TCR beta chains showed more clonal expansion and lower generation probabilities than non-associated chains that were equally common. Assigning TCR associations to individual alleles was difficult when HLA alleles, especially DR and DQ, strongly co-occurred. In both the original and validation cohorts, the classifier was reported to diagnose cytomegalovirus status with high specificity and sensitivity.

The CDR3 covers 16 residues, taking in both the cysteine and the phenylalanine. Left in the record is the CDR3 DNA by itself, 48 bases read in frame from the first base. V is pared back by 4 bases and J by 3 bases, with 19 bases lying between the germline termini. CDR1 and CDR2 are read off the germline V gene (reference sequence) as LNHNV and YYDKDF. In total, 600 or so healthy bone marrow donors made up the cohort. Cohort members were all nominally healthy when sampled, although unrecorded immune exposures were likely present. The donor was CMV seropositive and belonged to the group of 250 to 300 seropositive cohort members. Each donor provided a peripheral blood sample, and peripheral blood mononuclear cells were used for TCR beta sequencing. The Qiagen DNeasy Blood Extraction Kit was used to extract genomic DNA from the blood cell samples. About this clone itself: There is no known antigen for this receptor. Base qualities are missing; no much larger clone stands one base away.

Library preparation was by the immunoSEQ multiplex PCR assay. For the multiplex PCR, a mixture combining 60 forward primers for TCR Vbeta segments and 13 reverse primers for TCR Jbeta segments was used. The CDR3 region of rearranged TCR beta genes was amplified from genomic DNA by a multiplex PCR assay. On the Illumina HiSeq System, the amplified TCR beta libraries were sequenced as 87-base-pair reads. In the paper's pipeline: In a later analysis, 70 million to 95 million unique TCR beta chains were counted across the 650 to 750 repertoires, and about 10 million of these chains were shared by at least two donors. A nearest-neighbor algorithm error-corrected the raw reads and collapsed the reads into unique sequences, merging closely related sequences to remove PCR and sequencing errors. To assign V, D and J gene segments, CDR3 sequences were aligned to IMGT reference sequences. For a sequence to be retained, a match of at least six nucleotides to both a V gene segment and a J gene segment was required. A rearrangement was called productive if the CDR3 had no stop codons and remained in frame with V and J, and every other rearrangement was called non-productive. CDR3 was defined according to IMGT convention as the region running from the second conserved V-encoded cysteine to the conserved J-encoded phenylalanine. The earlier analysis of some 600 of the donors excluded sequences that lacked an unambiguous match to a single V gene segment. In an earlier analysis of around 600 of the donors, V segments were called functional above 56.7% productive rearrangements and were called segregating when the between-donor standard deviation exceeded 5%. A statistical classification framework was developed to diagnose cytomegalovirus status using the catalog of TCR beta chain sequences. V and J gene assignment, in a later analysis, came from comparing TCR nucleotide sequences with IMGT/GENE-DB human TR gene sequences. The TCRdist pipeline was used in a later analysis to assign CDR3 sequences and most-parsimonious VDJ recombination scenarios. In a later analysis, every TCR beta chain was defined by the combination of its CDR3 amino acid sequence and its V-gene family, and reads without a unique V-gene family were dropped. As a way to deal with suspected cross-contamination and a sequencing artifact, a later analysis dropped 592 nucleotide sequences that were highly shared and had low generation probability. In a later analysis, a clonal expansion index for each public chain was calculated from normalized within-repertoire ranks of inferred template counts. In a later analysis, generation probabilities were computed with a VDJ recombination model fitted to out-of-frame rearrangements, and the resulting probabilities were checked against IGoR. In a later analysis, TCR-TCR, TCR-HLA and TCR-CMV co-occurrence was scored with hypergeometric tests, and a repertoire-size bias correction was applied to TCR pairs. A later analysis estimated false discovery rates by permuting HLA or CMV assignments 20 times. A later analysis grouped co-occurring TCRs with DBSCAN, adding TCRdist sequence similarity when clustering within HLA-allele-positive subsets. Repertoires with fewer than 30,000 or more than 120,000 public chains were left out of co-occurrence clustering, as were about 5 repertoires with anomalous nucleotide sharing. Imported from immuneACCESS, the table was reduced by TCRdb to in-frame sequences with V and J called. These copies leave out some clones; in studies compared against another copy, an unresolved V gene accounts for under half, and the cause of the remainder is not known. That table supplies the V and J calls and clone size; D and trimming were determined from the DNA. Across this sample there are 85,000 to 130,000 clones, with 65% to 80% seen only once. The ten largest clones represent roughly 6.5% of the sample.

The V gene is TRBV15 and the J gene is TRBJ2-7; the D region possibly corresponds to TRBD1 (6 bases align). Source material: PBMCs. The TCR sequence derives from a woman aged 50 to 60 in good health and CMV-seropositive. The nucleotide sequence is given as TGTGCCACCAGCAACCAGAGGGGGACATCGGGCTACGAGCAGTACTTC. Its protein reads: CATSNQRGTSGYEQYF. With all but the CDR3 taken from the reference TRBV15 and TRBJ2-7 genes, the full variable domain is: DAMVIQNPRYQVTQFGKPVTLSCSQTLNHNVMYWYQQKSSQAPKLLFHYYDKDFNNEADTPDNFQSRRPNTSFCFLDIRSPGLGDTAMYLCATSNQRGTSGYEQYFGPGTRLTVT.